The TCR beta chain under discussion was sequenced for a study of OX40 agonist ivuxolimab in advanced cancers. Study-wide background: The patients' treatment was ivuxolimab, an agonistic anti-OX40 (CD134) antibody. Dose-escalation patients had hepatocellular carcinoma, melanoma, renal cell or head and neck cancer. Overall study results and limits: Also present in some nonresponders was a low level of normalized T-cell clonal expansion.

The V end lost 1 base, the J end lost 11 bases, and 15 bases lay between the germline ends. The CDR3 length is 13 residues. CDR1 MGHRA and CDR2 YSYEKL come from the germline V gene. Sequencing used immunoSEQ multiplex PCR; TCRdb keeps in-frame clones, though not all of them. The sample contains tens of thousands of clones, approximately 86% of which appear only once. Points on this clone: Its antigen remains unknown.

The clonotype comes from an adult with an advanced solid tumor such as melanoma, head and neck, liver or kidney cancer. Sample: CD4+ or CD8+ T cells sorted from blood, taken in a trial of the OX40 agonist ivuxolimab. This chain uses TRBV4-1 with TRBJ2-7, with D possibly being TRBD1 (6 bases). CDR3 bases: TGCGCCAGCAGCCAAGTTCAGGGGTCTACAGAGTACTTC. Protein sequence: CASSQVQGSTEYF.